This TCR beta chain was sequenced in a study of spatial heterogeneity in lung cancer. Whole-study context: Beta-chain sequences consistently outnumbered alpha-chain sequences in detection.

Every cDNA TCR molecule received its own unique molecular identifier. MiXCR, applied by TCRdb to the 5' RACE reads, yields one record per CDR3 protein. The table has 4,500 to 6,000 distinct CDR3 sequences, roughly 7.4% seen once. Indicated time point: sample taken at primary tumor resection. From tumor, nontumor lung or frozen PBMC, whole RNA was taken unsorted for sequencing. There are many counts of this clonotype. No antigen is known for it. Findings of the study overall: Counts of expanded intratumoral alpha and beta TCRs tracked tumor mutation counts.

This CDR3 spans 14 amino acids. Germline V CDR1 and CDR2: DFQATT, SNEGSKA (reference sequence). Trimming cost V 6 bases and J 4 bases; bases outside gene matches: 9. Here the sequenced sample was lung tumor tissue, taken at surgery. The receptor was isolated from a male donor with early-stage non-small cell lung cancer. The gene calls are TRBV20-1 and TRBJ2-1; 7 bases are shared with TRBD1. CDR3 residues: CSALGQAGYNEQFF. The CDR3 nucleotides read TGCAGTGCCCTCGGACAGGCTGGATACAATGAGCAGTTCTTC.